This T cell receptor (beta chain) emerged from a study of cytotoxic CD8 clonotypes in ibrutinib-treated CLL (dated by TCRdb to the early 2020s). Describing the broader study: The cohort was composed of roughly ten relapsed/refractory and approximately 16 treatment-naive patients; IGHV unmutated status was identified in approximately 18 patients. The response samples were drawn at a median of around eleven months into treatment, with a range of about 6 to 36 months. Responses were partial in approximately 24 patients and complete in 2; after median approximately 5.5 years follow-up, approximately 15 stayed in remission and 12 progressed. Longitudinal samples were obtainable from about 30% of the roughly 90 participants in the trial. On average, each sample yielded 250,000 to 300,000 productive templates and 85,000 to 95,000 productive rearrangements. Cryopreserved peripheral blood mononuclear cells were obtained before treatment, at response, and at either sustained remission or disease progression. General study outcomes and caveats: At baseline, clonality was higher than in age-matched healthy donors and showed a strong correlation with circulating CD8+ T-cell counts. An increase in clonality was observed at ibrutinib response, with clonality remaining stable during sustained remission and falling back toward baseline at progression. Public clonotypes were rare and either shrank or stayed stable during treatment, and the rise in clonality at ibrutinib response reflected expansion of private clonotypes. Sampling times were not matched between patients in sustained remission and patients whose disease was progressing, and lymph node repertoires were not examined.

Around 2 micrograms of genomic DNA were extracted from cryopreserved PBMCs for TCR beta library preparation. High-throughput TCR beta sequencing was performed on longitudinal blood samples from CLL patients receiving ibrutinib monotherapy. The patients were enrolled in a single-center, open-label phase 2 trial of ibrutinib monotherapy. Its CDR3 holds 16 amino acids, cysteine through phenylalanine. Only the CDR3 DNA stays, 48 bases, in frame from base 1. From a lookup of the germline V gene, CDR1 and CDR2 are SQVTM and ANQGSEA. The V end loses 4 bases and the J end loses 0 bases, and a stretch of 15 bases separates them. Each clonotype received, on average, around 9.6x coverage in deep resolution sequencing performed on a MiSeq, where the target depth lay between 1 in 1 million and 1 in 200,000 T cells. The immunoSEQ hsTCRB Kit was used to generate TCR beta libraries. As for how the authors treated the data: Data were analyzed with ImmunoSEQ Data Assistant and ImmunoSEQ Analyzer, with V, D and J genes assigned per IMGT definitions. Clonality, which ranges from 0 to 1, was calculated by subtracting the normalized Shannon entropy of productive rearrangement frequencies from one. Only overrepresented clonotypes making up at least 0.05% of each patient's repertoire were included in the public clonotype analysis. Repertoires from some 13 age-matched healthy donors in immuneACCESS were used as clonality controls. TCRdb took over this immuneACCESS table, retaining in-frame rearrangements with V and J assigned. Such tables are incomplete; in checked studies, under half of the missing clones stem from an unresolved V gene, and the remainder is unexplained. V and J calls and clone size are as listed in that table; D and trimming were resolved from the DNA. Here the sample has about 310,000 clones; around four fifths occur a single time. 6.5% to 8.5% of the sample lies in the top ten.

In its sample, this clone was seen once. This receptor's antigen is unknown. Within one base of it there is no much larger clone, and no base qualities were kept. The clonotype comes from a human donor with chronic lymphocytic leukemia. The source was PBMCs, collected before ibrutinib treatment. Recombination linked TRBV29-1 to TRBJ2-2; possibly the D gene is TRBD1, per 5 matching bases. The CDR3 region: CSVVTDRIANTGELFF. At the DNA level, the sequence is TGCAGCGTTGTGACAGACCGTATAGCGAACACCGGGGAGCTGTTTTTT.